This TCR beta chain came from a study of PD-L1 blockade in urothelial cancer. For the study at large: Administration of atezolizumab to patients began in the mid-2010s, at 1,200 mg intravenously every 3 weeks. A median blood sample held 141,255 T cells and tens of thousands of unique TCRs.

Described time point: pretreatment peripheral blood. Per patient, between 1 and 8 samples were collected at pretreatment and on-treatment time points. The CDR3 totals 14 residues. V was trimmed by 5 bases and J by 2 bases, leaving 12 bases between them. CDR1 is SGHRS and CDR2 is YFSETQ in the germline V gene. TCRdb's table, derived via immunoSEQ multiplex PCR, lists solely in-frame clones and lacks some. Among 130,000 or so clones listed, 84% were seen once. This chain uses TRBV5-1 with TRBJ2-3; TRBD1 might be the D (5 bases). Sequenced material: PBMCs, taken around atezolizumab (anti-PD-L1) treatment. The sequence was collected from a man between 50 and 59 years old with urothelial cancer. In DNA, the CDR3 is TGCGCCAGCAGTATATGGACATACACAGATACGCAGTATTTT. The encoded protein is CASSIWTYTDTQYF.